This T cell receptor beta chain emerged from a study of T cell changes during pregnancy in multiple sclerosis. There are 13 residues in the CDR3. V lost 7 bases and J 3 bases, leaving 12 bases between the germline ends. Germline V lookup: CDR1 SEHNR, CDR2 FQNEAQ (reference sequence). TCRdb keeps only in-frame clones here, not all; method: immunoSEQ multiplex PCR. The profile shows 70,000 to 95,000 clones, around 93% of them singletons. This clone was observed once. This TCR came from a female donor with multiple sclerosis, enrolled in a pregnancy study. The sample consisted of peripheral blood, taken in the third trimester of pregnancy. The chain employs TRBV7-9 and TRBJ1-1; D remains ambiguous. CDR3 loop: CASIPRGDTEAFF. For the CDR3, the DNA is TGTGCCAGCATACCTCGCGGGGACACTGAAGCTTTCTTT.